This T cell receptor (beta chain) was observed in a study of beta chain features in type 1 diabetes. Sorted CD4+ subsets: naive, central memory, regulatory, stem cell-like memory (CD45RO/CCR7/CD25/CD127/CD95/CD27 panel). The CDR3 spans 13 residues. Trimming cost V 7 bases and J 3 bases, with 12 bases left between them. The germline V gene encodes CDR1 MNHEY and CDR2 SMNVEV (reference sequence). This clone was observed a handful of times. The antigen is undetermined. Study findings and constraints: The study found moderately but significantly shorter TCRB CDR3s in all four CD4+ subsets of Type 1 diabetes patients. Here, the possible influence of HLA type (on TCRB rearrangement) remained unresolved. More deletions and fewer insertions at VDJ junctions were seen in type 1 diabetes patients.

Since all of the isolated RNA was reverse transcribed, expressed TCRB transcripts were what got sequenced. Sequencing used immunoSEQ multiplex PCR; TCRdb keeps in-frame clones, though not all of them. The sample has tens of thousands of clones, roughly 45% seen once; the top ten hold over 0.2%. The chain carries TRBV27 and TRBJ1-2; a possible D gene is TRBD1 (5 bases). The TCR sequence derives from a young woman in good health. What was sequenced was stem cell memory CD4+ T cells from blood. CDR3 coding DNA: TGTGCCAGCACCCGGGCGGGGGACTATGGCTACACCTTC. It yields the protein CASTRAGDYGYTF.